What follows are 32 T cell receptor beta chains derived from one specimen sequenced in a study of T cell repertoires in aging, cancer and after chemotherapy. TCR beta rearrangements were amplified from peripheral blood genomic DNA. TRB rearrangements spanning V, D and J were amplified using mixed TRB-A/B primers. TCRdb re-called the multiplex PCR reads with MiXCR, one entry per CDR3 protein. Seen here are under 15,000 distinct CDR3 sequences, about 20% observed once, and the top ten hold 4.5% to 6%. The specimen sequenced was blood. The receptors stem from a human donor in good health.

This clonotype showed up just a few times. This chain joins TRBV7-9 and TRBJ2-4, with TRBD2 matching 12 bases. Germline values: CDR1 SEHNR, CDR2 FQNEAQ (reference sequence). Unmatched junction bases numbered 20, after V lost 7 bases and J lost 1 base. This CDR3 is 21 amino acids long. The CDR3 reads CASNILAGGPSKDLAKNIQYF. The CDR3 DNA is TGTGCCAGCAACATCCTAGCGGGGGGGCCGAGCAAAGACTTGGCCAAAAACATTCAGTACTTC.

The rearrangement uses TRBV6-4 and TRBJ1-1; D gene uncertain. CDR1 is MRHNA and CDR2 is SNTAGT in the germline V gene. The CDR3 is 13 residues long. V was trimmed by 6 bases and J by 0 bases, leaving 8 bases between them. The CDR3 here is CASRDTVNTEAFF. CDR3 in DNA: TGTGCCAGCAGAGATACAGTGAACACTGAAGCTTTCTTT.

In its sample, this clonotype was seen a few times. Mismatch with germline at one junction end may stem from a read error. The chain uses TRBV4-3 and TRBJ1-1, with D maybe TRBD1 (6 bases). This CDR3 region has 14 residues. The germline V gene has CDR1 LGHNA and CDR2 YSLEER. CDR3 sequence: CASSQEESGAEAFF. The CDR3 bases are TGTGCCAGCAGCCAAGAGGAGTCAGGGGCGGAAGCTTTCTTT.

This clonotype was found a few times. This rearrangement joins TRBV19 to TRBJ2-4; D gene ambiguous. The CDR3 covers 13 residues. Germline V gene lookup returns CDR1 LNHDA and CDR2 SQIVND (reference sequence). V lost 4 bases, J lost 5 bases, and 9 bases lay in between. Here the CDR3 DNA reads TGTGCCAGTAGTAGGGTTGCCCAAAACATTCAGTACTTC. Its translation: CASSRVAQNIQYF.

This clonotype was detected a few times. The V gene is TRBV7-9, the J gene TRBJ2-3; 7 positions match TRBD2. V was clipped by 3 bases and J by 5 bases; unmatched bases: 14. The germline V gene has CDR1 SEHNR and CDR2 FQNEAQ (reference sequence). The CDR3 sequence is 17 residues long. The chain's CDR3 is CASSFGGGGRGKDTQYF. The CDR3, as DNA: TGTGCCAGCAGCTTCGGCGGGGGTGGGCGGGGGAAAGATACGCAGTATTTT.

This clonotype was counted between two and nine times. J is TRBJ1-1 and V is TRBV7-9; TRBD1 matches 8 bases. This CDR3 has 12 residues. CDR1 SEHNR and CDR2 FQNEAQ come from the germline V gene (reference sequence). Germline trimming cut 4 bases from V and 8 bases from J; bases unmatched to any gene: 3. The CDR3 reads CASSSTGAEAFF. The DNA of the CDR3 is TGTGCCAGCAGCTCGACAGGGGCAGAAGCTTTCTTT.

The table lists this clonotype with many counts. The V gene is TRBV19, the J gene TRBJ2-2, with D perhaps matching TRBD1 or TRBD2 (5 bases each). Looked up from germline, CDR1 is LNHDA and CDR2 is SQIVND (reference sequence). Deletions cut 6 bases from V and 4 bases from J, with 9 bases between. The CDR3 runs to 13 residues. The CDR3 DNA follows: TGTGCCAGTAGACGGGGCCCCACCGGGGAGCTGTTTTTT. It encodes CASRRGPTGELFF.

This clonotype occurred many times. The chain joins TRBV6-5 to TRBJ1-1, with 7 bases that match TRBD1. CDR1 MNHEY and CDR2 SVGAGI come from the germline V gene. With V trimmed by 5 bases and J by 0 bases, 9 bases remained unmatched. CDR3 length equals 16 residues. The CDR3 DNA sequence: TGTGCCAGCAGTACCCGGACAGGACCATTGAACACTGAAGCTTTCTTT. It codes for CASSTRTGPLNTEAFF.

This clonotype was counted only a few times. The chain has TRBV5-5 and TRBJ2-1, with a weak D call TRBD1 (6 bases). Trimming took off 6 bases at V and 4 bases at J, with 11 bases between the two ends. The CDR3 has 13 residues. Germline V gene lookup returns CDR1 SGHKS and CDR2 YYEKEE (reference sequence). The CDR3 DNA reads TGTGCCAGCACGCGAGGGGGATACAATGAGCAGTTCTTC. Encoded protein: CASTRGGYNEQFF.

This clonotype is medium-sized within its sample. CDR3 nucleotides: TGTGCCAGCTCACCGGACAGGGCCGGGGCCAACGTCCTGACTTTC. Translating gives CASSPDRAGANVLTF. This chain links TRBV18 with TRBJ2-6; 8 bases align to TRBD1. The trim removed 3 bases at V and 4 bases at J, leaving 2 bases unmatched. The CDR3 contains 15 residues. The germline gives CDR1 KGHSH, CDR2 LQKENI.

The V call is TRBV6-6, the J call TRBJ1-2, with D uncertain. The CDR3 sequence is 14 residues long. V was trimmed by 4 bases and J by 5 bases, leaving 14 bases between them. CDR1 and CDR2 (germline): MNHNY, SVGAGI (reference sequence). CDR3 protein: CASSSPQDGYGYTF. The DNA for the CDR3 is TGTGCCAGCAGTTCCCCCCAGGACGGGTATGGCTACACCTTC.

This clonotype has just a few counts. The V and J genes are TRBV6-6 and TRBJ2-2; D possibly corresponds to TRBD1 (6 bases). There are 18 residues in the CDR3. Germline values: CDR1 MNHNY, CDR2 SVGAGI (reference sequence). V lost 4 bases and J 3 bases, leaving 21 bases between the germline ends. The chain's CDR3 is CASSFLRRQGSYTGELFF. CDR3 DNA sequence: TGTGCCAGCAGTTTCTTACGCCGGCAGGGGAGTTACACCGGGGAGCTGTTTTTT.

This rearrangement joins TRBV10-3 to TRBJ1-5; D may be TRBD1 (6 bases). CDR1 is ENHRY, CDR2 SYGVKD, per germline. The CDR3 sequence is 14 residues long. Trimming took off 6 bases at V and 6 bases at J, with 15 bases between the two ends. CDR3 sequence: CAIRQGREVQPQHF. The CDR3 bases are TGTGCCATCAGACAGGGAAGGGAGGTTCAGCCCCAGCATTTT.

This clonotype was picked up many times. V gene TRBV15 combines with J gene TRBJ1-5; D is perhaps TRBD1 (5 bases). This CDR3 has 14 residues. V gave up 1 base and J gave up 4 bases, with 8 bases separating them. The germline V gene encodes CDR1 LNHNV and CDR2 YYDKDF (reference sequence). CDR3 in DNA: TGTGCCACCAGCAGAGGGGGCGTGAATCAGCCCCAGCATTTT. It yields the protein CATSRGGVNQPQHF.

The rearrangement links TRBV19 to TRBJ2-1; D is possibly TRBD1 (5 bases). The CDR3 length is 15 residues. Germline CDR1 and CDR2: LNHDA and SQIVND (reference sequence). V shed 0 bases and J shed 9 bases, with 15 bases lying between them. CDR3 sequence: CASSIDIGASSEQFF. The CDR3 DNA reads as TGTGCCAGTAGTATAGATATTGGGGCAAGTAGTGAGCAGTTCTTC.

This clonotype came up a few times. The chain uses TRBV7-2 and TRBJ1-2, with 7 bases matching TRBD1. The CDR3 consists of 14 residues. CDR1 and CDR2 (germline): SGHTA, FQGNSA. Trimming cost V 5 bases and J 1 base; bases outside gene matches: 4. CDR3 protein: CASSVNRGNYGYTF. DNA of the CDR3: TGTGCCAGCAGCGTAAACAGGGGTAACTATGGCTACACCTTC. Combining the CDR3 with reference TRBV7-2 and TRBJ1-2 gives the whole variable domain GAGVSQSPSNKVTEKGKDVELRCDPISGHTALYWYRQSLGQGLEFLIYFQGNSAPDKSGLPSDRFSAERTGGSVSTLTIQRTQQEDSAVYLCASSVNRGNYGYTFGSGTRLTVV.

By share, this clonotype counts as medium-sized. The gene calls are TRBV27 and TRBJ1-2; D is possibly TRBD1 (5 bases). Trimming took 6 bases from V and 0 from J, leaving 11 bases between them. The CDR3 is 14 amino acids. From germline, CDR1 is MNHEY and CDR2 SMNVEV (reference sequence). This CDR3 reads CASRTQTANYGYTF. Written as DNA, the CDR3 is TGTGCCAGCAGGACCCAGACAGCTAACTATGGCTACACCTTC.

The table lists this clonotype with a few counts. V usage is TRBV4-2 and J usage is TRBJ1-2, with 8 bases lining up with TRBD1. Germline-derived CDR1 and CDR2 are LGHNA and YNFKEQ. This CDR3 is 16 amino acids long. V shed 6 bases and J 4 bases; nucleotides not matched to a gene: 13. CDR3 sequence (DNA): TGTGCCAGCAGTTCGACAGGGGCCGAAACTACCTATGGCTACACCTTC. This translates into CASSSTGAETTYGYTF.

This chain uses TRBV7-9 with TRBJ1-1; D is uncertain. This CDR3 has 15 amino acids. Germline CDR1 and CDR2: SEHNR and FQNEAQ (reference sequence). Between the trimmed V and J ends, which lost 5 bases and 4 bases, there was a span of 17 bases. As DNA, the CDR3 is TGTGCCAGCAGCCGCTCCTTCGGGCCTATCACTGAAGCTTTCTTT. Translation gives CASSRSFGPITEAFF.

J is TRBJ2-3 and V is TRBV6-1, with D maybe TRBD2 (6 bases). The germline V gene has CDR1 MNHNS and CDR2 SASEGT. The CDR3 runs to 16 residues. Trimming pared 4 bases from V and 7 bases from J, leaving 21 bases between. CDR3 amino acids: CASSGSLGGARHTQYF. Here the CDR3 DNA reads TGTGCCAGCAGTGGTTCTTTGGGCGGGGCTCGCCATACGCAGTATTTT.

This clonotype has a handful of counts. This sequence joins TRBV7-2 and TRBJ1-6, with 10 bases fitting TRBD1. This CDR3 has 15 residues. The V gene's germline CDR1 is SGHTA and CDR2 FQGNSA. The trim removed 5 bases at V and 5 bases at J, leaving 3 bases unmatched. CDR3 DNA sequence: TGTGCCAGCAGCCTCGGACAGGGGGATAATTCACCCCTCCACTTT. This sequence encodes CASSLGQGDNSPLHF. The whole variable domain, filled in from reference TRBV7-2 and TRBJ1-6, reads GAGVSQSPSNKVTEKGKDVELRCDPISGHTALYWYRQSLGQGLEFLIYFQGNSAPDKSGLPSDRFSAERTGGSVSTLTIQRTQQEDSAVYLCASSLGQGDNSPLHFGNGTRLTVT.

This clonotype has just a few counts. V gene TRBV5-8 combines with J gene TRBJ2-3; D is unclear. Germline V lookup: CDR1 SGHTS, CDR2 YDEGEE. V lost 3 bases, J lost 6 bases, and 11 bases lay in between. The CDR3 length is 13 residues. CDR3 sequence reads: CASSYPPGDTQYF. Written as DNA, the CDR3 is TGTGCCAGCAGCTACCCTCCTGGGGATACGCAGTATTTT.

CDR3 bases: TGTGCCAGCAGTCGGGCGGGGGGTCTTAATGAGCAGTTCTTC. As protein: CASSRAGGLNEQFF. V is TRBV11-2 and J is TRBJ2-1, with TRBD2 matching 8 bases. Trimming at V came to 6 bases and at J to 7 bases, leaving 8 bases not matched to a gene. The CDR3 totals 14 residues. In germline, CDR1 is SGHAT, CDR2 FQNNGV.

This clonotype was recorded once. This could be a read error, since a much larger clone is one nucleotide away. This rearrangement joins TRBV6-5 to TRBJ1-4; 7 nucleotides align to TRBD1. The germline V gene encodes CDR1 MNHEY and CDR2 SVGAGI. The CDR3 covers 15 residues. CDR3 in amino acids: CASSYSGQINKKLFF. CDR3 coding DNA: TGTGCCAGCAGTTACTCGGGACAGATTAATAAAAAACTGTTTTTT.

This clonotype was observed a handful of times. The CDR3 DNA reads TGTGCCAGCAGCCCAACAGGATTTGACACAGATACGCAGTATTTT. Translating gives CASSPTGFDTDTQYF. The V and J genes are TRBV7-9 and TRBJ2-3; tentative D call: TRBD1 (5 bases). Germline CDR1 and CDR2: SEHNR and FQNEAQ (reference sequence). The CDR3 has 15 residues. Deletions cut 5 bases from V and 2 bases from J, with 14 bases between.

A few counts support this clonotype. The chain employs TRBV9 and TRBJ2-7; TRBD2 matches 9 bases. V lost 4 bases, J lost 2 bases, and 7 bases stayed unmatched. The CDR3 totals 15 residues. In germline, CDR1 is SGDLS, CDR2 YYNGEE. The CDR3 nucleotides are TGTGCCAGCAGCCGGACTAGCGACCTTACCTACGAGCAGTACTTC. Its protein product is CASSRTSDLTYEQYF.

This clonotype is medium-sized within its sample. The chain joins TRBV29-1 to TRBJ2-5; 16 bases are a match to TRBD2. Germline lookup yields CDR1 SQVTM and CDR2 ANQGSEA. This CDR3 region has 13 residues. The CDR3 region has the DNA TGCAGTGGGACTAGCGGGGGGGTAGAGACCCAGTACTTC. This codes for CSGTSGGVETQYF.

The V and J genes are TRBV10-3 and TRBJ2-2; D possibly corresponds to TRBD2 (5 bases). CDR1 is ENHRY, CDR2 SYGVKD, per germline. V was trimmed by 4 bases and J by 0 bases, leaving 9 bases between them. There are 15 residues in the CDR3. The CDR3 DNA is TGTGCCATCAGTGGAGGGAGCTCGAACACCGGGGAGCTGTTTTTT. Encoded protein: CAISGGSSNTGELFF.

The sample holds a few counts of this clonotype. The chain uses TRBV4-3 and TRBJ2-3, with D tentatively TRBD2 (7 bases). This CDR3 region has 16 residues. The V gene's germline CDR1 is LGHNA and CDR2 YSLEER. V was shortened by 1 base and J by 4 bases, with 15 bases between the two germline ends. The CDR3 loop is CASSQARGGGADTQYF. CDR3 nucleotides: TGCGCCAGCAGCCAAGCGAGGGGGGGGGGGGCAGATACGCAGTATTTT.

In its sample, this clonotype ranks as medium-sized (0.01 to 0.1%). The CDR3 coding sequence is TGTGCCAGCAGCTCAGTGGGGGAGACCCAGTACTTC. It is translated as CASSSVGETQYF. The chain links TRBV6-5 to TRBJ2-5, with D uncertain. Between the trimmed V and J ends, which lost 6 bases and 5 bases, there was a span of 10 bases. The germline V gene encodes CDR1 MNHEY and CDR2 SVGAGI. The CDR3 is 12 amino acids.

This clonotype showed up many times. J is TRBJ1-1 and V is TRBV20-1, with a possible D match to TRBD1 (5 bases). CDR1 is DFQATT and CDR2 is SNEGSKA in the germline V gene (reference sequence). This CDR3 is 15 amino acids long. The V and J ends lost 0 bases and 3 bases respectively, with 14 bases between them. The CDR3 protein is CSARDSQGWDTEAFF. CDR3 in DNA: TGCAGTGCTAGAGATAGTCAGGGTTGGGACACTGAAGCTTTCTTT.

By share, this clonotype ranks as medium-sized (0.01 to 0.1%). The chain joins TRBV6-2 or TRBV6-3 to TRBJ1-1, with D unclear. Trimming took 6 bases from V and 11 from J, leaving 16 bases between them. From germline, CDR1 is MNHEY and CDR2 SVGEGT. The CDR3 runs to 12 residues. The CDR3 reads CASSPGGWLAFF. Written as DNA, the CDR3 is TGTGCCAGCAGCCCCGGAGGTTGGTTGGCTTTCTTT.